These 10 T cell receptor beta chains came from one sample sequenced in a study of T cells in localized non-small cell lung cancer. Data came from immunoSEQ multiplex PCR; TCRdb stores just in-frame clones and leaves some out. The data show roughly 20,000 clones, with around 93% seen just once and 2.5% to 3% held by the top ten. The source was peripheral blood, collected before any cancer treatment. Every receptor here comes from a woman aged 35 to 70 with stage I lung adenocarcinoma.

The DNA for the CDR3 is TGTGCCAGCAGCCGCTTAGAAGGCACAGATACGCAGTATTTT. It specifies CASSRLEGTDTQYF. This sequence joins TRBV4-2 and TRBJ2-3; D unresolved. CDR3 size: 14 residues. Germline loops: CDR1 LGHNA, CDR2 YNFKEQ. Trimming took off 4 bases at V and 1 base at J, with 9 bases between the two ends.

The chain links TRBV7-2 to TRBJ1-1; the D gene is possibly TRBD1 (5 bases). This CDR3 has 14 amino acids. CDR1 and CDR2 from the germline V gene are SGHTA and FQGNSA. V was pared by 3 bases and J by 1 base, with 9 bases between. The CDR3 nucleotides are TGTGCCAGCAGCTTTGTTCAGGGGAACACTGAAGCTTTCTTT. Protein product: CASSFVQGNTEAFF.

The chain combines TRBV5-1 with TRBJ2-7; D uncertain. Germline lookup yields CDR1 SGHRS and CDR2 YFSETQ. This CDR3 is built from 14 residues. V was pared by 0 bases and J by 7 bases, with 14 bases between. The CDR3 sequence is CASSLEGIASEQYF. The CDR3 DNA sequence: TGCGCCAGCAGCTTGGAAGGGATCGCAAGTGAGCAGTACTTC.

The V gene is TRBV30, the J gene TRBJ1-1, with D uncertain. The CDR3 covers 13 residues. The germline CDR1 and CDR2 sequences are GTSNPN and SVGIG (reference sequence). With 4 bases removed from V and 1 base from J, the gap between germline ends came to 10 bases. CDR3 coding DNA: TGTGCCTGGATTCCCCAGAGGAACACTGAAGCTTTCTTT. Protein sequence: CAWIPQRNTEAFF.

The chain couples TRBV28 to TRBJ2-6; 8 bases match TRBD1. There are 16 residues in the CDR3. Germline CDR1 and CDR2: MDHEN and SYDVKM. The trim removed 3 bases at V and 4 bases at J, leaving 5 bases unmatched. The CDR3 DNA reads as TGTGCCAGCAGTTTCAGGGGGCCGGAAGGGGCCAACGTCCTGACTTTC. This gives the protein CASSFRGPEGANVLTF.

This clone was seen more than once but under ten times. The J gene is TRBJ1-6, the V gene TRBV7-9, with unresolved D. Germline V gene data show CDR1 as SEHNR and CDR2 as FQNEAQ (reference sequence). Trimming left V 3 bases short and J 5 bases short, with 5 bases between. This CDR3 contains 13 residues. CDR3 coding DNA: TGTGCCAGCAGCTTTCGGGATAATTCACCCCTCCACTTT. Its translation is CASSFRDNSPLHF.

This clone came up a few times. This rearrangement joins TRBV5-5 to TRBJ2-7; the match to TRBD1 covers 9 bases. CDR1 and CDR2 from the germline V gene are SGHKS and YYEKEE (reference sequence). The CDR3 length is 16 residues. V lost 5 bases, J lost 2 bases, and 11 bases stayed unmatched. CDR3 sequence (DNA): TGTGCCAGCAGTCACGGAGACAGGGGGTTCACCTACGAGCAGTACTTC. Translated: CASSHGDRGFTYEQYF.

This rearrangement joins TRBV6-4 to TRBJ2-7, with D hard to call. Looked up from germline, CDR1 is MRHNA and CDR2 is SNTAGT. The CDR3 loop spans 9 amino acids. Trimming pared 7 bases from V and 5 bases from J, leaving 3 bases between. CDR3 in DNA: TGTGCCAGCATTAACGAGCAGTACTTC. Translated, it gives CASINEQYF.

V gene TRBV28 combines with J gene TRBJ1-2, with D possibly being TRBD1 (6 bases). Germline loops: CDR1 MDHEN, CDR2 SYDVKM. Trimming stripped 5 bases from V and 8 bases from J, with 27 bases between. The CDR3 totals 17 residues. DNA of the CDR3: TGTGCCAGCAGTCTAAGGTGGGACAAACTTCCACCAGACGGCTACACCTTC. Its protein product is CASSLRWDKLPPDGYTF.

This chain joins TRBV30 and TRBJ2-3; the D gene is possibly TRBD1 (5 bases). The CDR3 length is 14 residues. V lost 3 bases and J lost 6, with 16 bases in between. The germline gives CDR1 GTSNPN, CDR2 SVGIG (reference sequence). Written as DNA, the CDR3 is TGTGCCTGGAGCTTAGACAGTTTTTCGGATACGCAGTATTTT. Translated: CAWSLDSFSDTQYF.